Listed here is a single TCR beta chain. Antigen unknown. These data originate in a study of identical twins. Findings and limits, study-wide: Excess twin sharing in beta out-of-frame sequences was weaker. Diverse VJ usage suggested most zero-insertion clonotypes were not invariant T cells.

With 4 bases removed from V and 7 bases from J, the gap between germline ends came to 11 bases. Per germline, CDR1 SGHRS and CDR2 YFSETQ. This CDR3 has 12 residues. Carrying unique molecular identifiers, the cDNA also gained a universal primer site through template switching. From the 5' RACE reads, TCRdb called clonotypes with MiXCR, one entry per CDR3 protein. This repertoire shows 600,000 to 700,000 distinct CDR3 sequences, about 20% found once; its top ten account for roughly 4%. The same data also went into a second study, on T cells expressing NK-cell markers. As that report states: Among the experiments, several used an anti-gamma-delta TCR antibody to restrict sorting to alpha-beta TCR T cells.

This chain uses TRBV5-1 with TRBJ1-1; D is ambiguous. The TCR was taken from a woman aged 18-29 years in good health. The sample was PBMCs. The CDR3 region is CASSHRIGEAFF. The CDR3 nucleotides read TGCGCCAGCAGCCACCGGATAGGTGAAGCTTTCTTT.